These 14 T cell receptor beta chains were all obtained from the same sample, sequenced in a study of blood T cell repertoires in COVID-19. The assay was immunoSEQ multiplex PCR, and TCRdb's table has in-frame clones only and misses some. The sample lists around 150,000 clones; approximately 90% were seen once. Sequencing was carried out using peripheral blood. All receptors derive from a human donor with COVID-19, enrolled during active disease. The donor label of this sample is uncertain.

The chain is built from TRBV12-3 or TRBV12-4 and TRBJ1-2; D is unresolved. This CDR3 is 12 amino acids long. The ends were cut back, 6 bases at V and 4 bases at J, with 9 bases in the middle. CDR3 coding DNA: TGTGCCAGCAGCCTCGTGCGCTATGGCTACACCTTC. Its protein is CASSLVRYGYTF.

V is TRBV7-9 and J is TRBJ1-1; no reliable D call. The CDR3 runs 13 residues. Per germline, CDR1 SEHNR and CDR2 FQNEAQ (reference sequence). V dropped 4 bases and J dropped 3 bases, with 9 bases sitting between them. For the CDR3, the DNA is TGTGCCAGCAGCTCCAGACAAGACACTGAAGCTTTCTTT. Encoded protein: CASSSRQDTEAFF.

The CDR3 DNA is TGTGCCAGTAGTACGACAGTCGTACAAGAGCAGTTCTTC. Residues: CASSTTVVQEQFF. This sequence joins TRBV19 and TRBJ2-1, with TRBD1 as a possible D gene (5 bases). V lost 4 bases and J lost 10, with 14 bases in between. Germline-derived CDR1 and CDR2 are LNHDA and SQIVND (reference sequence). The CDR3 loop spans 13 amino acids.

This CDR3 is CASSGRSPGQGYGYTF. CDR3 nucleotides: TGTGCCAGCAGCGGCAGGAGCCCGGGACAGGGGTATGGCTACACCTTC. This rearrangement joins TRBV9 to TRBJ1-2, with 10 bases lining up with TRBD1. The CDR3 runs to 16 residues. The V and J ends lost 3 bases and 5 bases, in that order; junction bases with no gene match: 10. CDR1 SGDLS and CDR2 YYNGEE come from the germline V gene. Full variable domain (rest looked up from reference TRBV9 and TRBJ1-2): DSGVTQTPKHLITATGQRVTLRCSPRSGDLSVYWYQQSLDQGLQFLIQYYNGEERAKGNILERFSAQQFPDLHSELNLSSLELGDSALYFCASSGRSPGQGYGYTFGSGTRLTVV.

V and J are TRBV12-3 or TRBV12-4 and TRBJ2-7, with 7 bases that match TRBD2. The CDR3 has 13 amino acids. V trimming: 5 bases; J trimming: 5 bases; junction bases outside the gene matches: 6. CDR3 residues: CASSPTSLDEQYF. DNA for the CDR3: TGTGCCAGCAGTCCGACTAGCTTGGACGAGCAGTACTTC.

In this sample, this clone turned up once. The rearrangement uses TRBV5-1 and TRBJ2-3, with 15 nucleotides matching TRBD2. Looked up from germline, CDR1 is SGHRS and CDR2 is YFSETQ. Unmatched junction bases numbered 3, after V lost 4 bases and J lost 6 bases. The CDR3 is 15 amino acids. CDR3 amino acids: CASSRTSGGEDTQYF. CDR3 DNA sequence: TGCGCCAGCAGCCGGACTAGCGGGGGGGAGGATACGCAGTATTTT. Full variable domain (remainder filled in from reference TRBV5-1 and TRBJ2-3): KAGVTQTPRYLIKTRGQQVTLSCSPISGHRSVSWYQQTPGQGLQFLFEYFSETQRNKGNFPGRFSGRQFSNSRSEMNVSTLELGDSALYLCASSRTSGGEDTQYFGPGTRLTVL.

In regard to this clone: The junction and the germline gene differ at one end; a read error may be behind it. The chain joins TRBV12-3 or TRBV12-4 to TRBJ1-2; D is unclear. The CDR3 extends over 11 amino acids. The CDR3 region has the DNA TGTGCCAGCAGGCGGAACTTGGGTCTGGCCTTC. Protein sequence: CASRRNLGLAF.

The chain combines TRBV21-1 with TRBJ1-2; the D call TRBD1 from the table was never checked on the DNA. TRBV21-1 is labeled a pseudogene. CDR3 length: 15 amino acids. The CDR3 DNA follows: TGTGCCAGCAGCATCCCACAGGGGGGTGGGAATGGCTACACCTTC. Its translation: CASSIPQGGGNGYTF.

The DNA of the CDR3 is TGTGCCAGCAGCCTTGACAGGGGGAGTAATTCACCCCTCCACTTT. Translation: CASSLDRGSNSPLHF. This chain links TRBV7-9 with TRBJ1-6, with 9 bases identical to TRBD1. Germline assignment: CDR1 SEHNR and CDR2 FQNEAQ (reference sequence). The CDR3 covers 15 residues. The J segment lost 6 bases and the V segment lost 5 bases, leaving 5 bases of the junction unmatched.

The chain employs TRBV7-9 and TRBJ1-1; 9 positions agree with TRBD1. Germline-derived CDR1 and CDR2 are SEHNR and FQNEAQ (reference sequence). The CDR3 totals 17 residues. V shed 2 bases and J 6 bases; nucleotides not matched to a gene: 13. DNA of the CDR3: TGTGCCAGCAGCTTATCGGGCACAGGGGGCGCAGGTTCTGAAGCTTTCTTT. This gives the protein CASSLSGTGGAGSEAFF.

The chain has TRBV2 and TRBJ1-5, with TRBD1 matching over 8 bases. The CDR3 has 15 amino acids. V lost 7 bases, J lost 1 base, and 6 bases stayed unmatched. Germline V lookup: CDR1 SNHLY, CDR2 FYNNEI. CDR3: CASTSDRGSNQPQHF. The CDR3 DNA reads as TGTGCCAGCACCTCCGACAGGGGAAGCAATCAGCCCCAGCATTTT.

V is TRBV24-1 and J is TRBJ1-2, with no clear D. The V gene's germline CDR1 is KGHDR and CDR2 SFDVKD. V dropped 5 bases and J dropped 1 base, with 13 bases sitting between them. The CDR3 loop spans 15 amino acids. The CDR3 bases are TGTGCCACCAGTGGGGGAGATATGAGTAACTATGGCTACACCTTC. Its translation is CATSGGDMSNYGYTF.

The chain couples TRBV4-1 to TRBJ1-3; the match to TRBD1 covers 7 bases. The V gene end was trimmed by 1 base and the J gene end by 3 bases; junction bases not matched to a gene: 12. CDR1 and CDR2 (germline): MGHRA, YSYEKL. The length of the CDR3 is 18 residues. CDR3 in amino acids: CASSQAKGGWTGGNTIYF. CDR3 nucleotides: TGCGCCAGCAGCCAAGCCAAGGGAGGATGGACAGGTGGAAACACCATATATTTT.

This clone was seen just once. The gene calls are TRBV25-1 and TRBJ1-5; TRBD1 agrees at 7 bases. In germline, CDR1 is MGHDK, CDR2 SYGVNS. The CDR3 is 15 residues long. Trimming took 4 bases from V and 0 from J; bases not matched to a gene: 3. The CDR3 protein is CASSGRDSSNQPQHF. CDR3 coding DNA: TGTGCCAGCAGTGGCCGGGACAGTAGCAATCAGCCCCAGCATTTT.